This T cell receptor (beta chain) comes out of a study of shared clonotypes between healthy human individuals. Study summary: CD4 naive and memory got three plates each, CD8 naive two, CD8 memory one.

This CDR3 contains 14 residues. Germline CDR1 and CDR2: MDHEN and SYDVKM. The V segment lost 3 bases and the J segment 4 bases; nucleotides outside the gene matches: 2. Terminally differentiated effector memory CD45RA+ cells were left out of the naive CD8 fraction, which was CD45RO-negative and positively selected for CCR7. The authors ran the assay at deep level. Clones were sequenced by immunoSEQ multiplex PCR, and TCRdb holds only the in-frame ones, with some missing. The sample contains roughly 570,000 clones, roughly 98% of which appear only once. General study findings and limits: Naive CD4 clonotypes were shared across a few donors at approximately 5.3%. Naive subsets usually exceeded memory subsets in estimated richness.

Remarks on this clone: Its antigen is not known.

Sample: naive CD8+ T cells sorted from blood. The clonotype comes from a man aged 25-45 years in good health. The chain combines TRBV28 with TRBJ2-1; 8 bases fit TRBD2. The CDR3 nucleotides are TGTGCCAGCAGTTTCAGCGGGAGATACAATGAGCAGTTCTTC. This codes for CASSFSGRYNEQFF.